This TCR beta chain was captured by sequencing in a study of identical twins. Notes on the study in general: Researchers caution that invariant MAIT and iNKT cells could partly confound zero-insertion analyses. An excess of low generation probability was shown by twin-shared out-of-frame alpha sequences.

TCRdb called the 5' RACE reads again in MiXCR, with one record for every CDR3 protein. The table includes approximately 890,000 distinct CDR3 sequences, 12% detected once. This clonotype occurred a few times. The antigen remains unidentified. All of the donors were Caucasians in good health. The same specimen was also included in a second study, on yellow fever vaccine responses in identical twins.

Source material: PBMCs. The TCR sequence derives from a woman in her late teens or twenties in good health.

CDR3: CASSQVEGLNQPQHF. The CDR3 DNA follows: TGCGCCAGCAGCCAAGTAGAGGGGTTAAATCAGCCCCAGCATTTT. V is TRBV4-1 and J is TRBJ1-5; D is perhaps TRBD1 (5 bases). The V end lost 1 base, the J end lost 4 bases, and 11 bases lay between the germline ends. This CDR3 contains 15 residues. Germline-derived CDR1 and CDR2 are MGHRA and YSYEKL.